The 17 T cell receptor beta chains reported below all come from one sample, sequenced in a study of cytomegalovirus exposure and HLA in healthy donors. PCR amplification relied on 60 Vbeta primers (plus 13 Jbeta primers). Libraries were prepared by immunoSEQ multiplex PCR; TCRdb keeps only in-frame clonotypes and omits some of them. This sample has 130,000 to 150,000 clones, with roughly 85% found just once. The specimen was PBMCs. The receptors come from a male donor in good health and CMV-seronegative.

This chain connects TRBV7-2 to TRBJ1-2; TRBD1 agrees at 7 bases. The germline CDR1 and CDR2 sequences are SGHTA and FQGNSA. The CDR3 spans 13 residues. V lost 5 bases to trimming and J lost 5 bases; unmatched junction nucleotides: 5. CDR3: CASSRGGGYGYTF. In nucleotides, the CDR3 is TGTGCCAGCAGCCGAGGGGGCGGGTATGGCTACACCTTC.

The genes are TRBV19 and TRBJ1-5; D possibly corresponds to TRBD1 (6 bases). Germline assignment: CDR1 LNHDA and CDR2 SQIVND (reference sequence). The CDR3 extends over 15 amino acids. V gave up 1 base and J gave up 5 bases, with 12 bases separating them. CDR3: CASSIATGAYQPQHF. The DNA of the CDR3 is TGTGCCAGTAGTATAGCGACAGGCGCTTATCAGCCCCAGCATTTT.

This rearrangement joins TRBV9 to TRBJ1-2, with D tentatively TRBD1 (5 bases). Trimming removed 0 bases at V and 4 bases at J, with 13 bases between. The V gene's germline CDR1 is SGDLS and CDR2 YYNGEE. The CDR3 is 15 amino acids. The CDR3 coding sequence is TGTGCCAGCAGCGTAGAGGGGCAGGGAGGCTATGGCTACACCTTC. Its translation: CASSVEGQGGYGYTF. The full variable domain, its missing parts supplied by reference TRBV9 and TRBJ1-2, is DSGVTQTPKHLITATGQRVTLRCSPRSGDLSVYWYQQSLDQGLQFLIQYYNGEERAKGNILERFSAQQFPDLHSELNLSSLELGDSALYFCASSVEGQGGYGYTFGSGTRLTVV.

The V call is TRBV30, the J call TRBJ2-1; 8 bases are a match to TRBD2. This CDR3 contains 19 residues. Germline-derived CDR1 and CDR2 are GTSNPN and SVGIG (reference sequence). V lost 5 bases to trimming and J lost 0 bases; unmatched junction nucleotides: 18. In nucleotides, the CDR3 is TGTGCCTGGGTGACCCTTAGCGGGGTCGGTAAGAGCTCCTACAATGAGCAGTTCTTC. Amino acid sequence: CAWVTLSGVGKSSYNEQFF. The complete variable domain, with remaining parts taken from reference TRBV30 and TRBJ2-1, reads SQTIHQWPATLVQPVGSPLSLECTVEGTSNPNLYWYRQAAGRGLQLLFYSVGIGQISSEVPQNLSASRPQDRQFILSSKKLLLSDSGFYLCAWVTLSGVGKSSYNEQFFGPGTRLTVL.

The chain employs TRBV2 and TRBJ1-2, with 8 bases lining up with TRBD1. Germline CDR1 reads SNHLY; CDR2 reads FYNNEI. The V and J ends lost 4 bases and 2 bases, in that order; junction bases with no gene match: 3. The CDR3 length is 14 residues. CDR3 sequence reads: CASSGTGGNYGYTF. The CDR3 coding sequence is TGTGCCAGCAGTGGTACAGGGGGGAACTATGGCTACACCTTC.

The V gene is TRBV5-1, the J gene TRBJ2-6, with 7 bases identical to TRBD1. Per germline, CDR1 SGHRS and CDR2 YFSETQ. The V segment lost 4 bases and the J segment 0 bases; nucleotides outside the gene matches: 10. CDR3 length equals 18 residues. The CDR3 sequence: CASSLRQGPISGANVLTF. The CDR3 nucleotides are TGCGCCAGCAGCCTACGACAGGGACCAATCTCTGGGGCCAACGTCCTGACTTTC.

The V call is TRBV11-3, the J call TRBJ1-4; D ambiguous. Germline values: CDR1 SGHNT, CDR2 YENEEA. The CDR3 is 17 amino acids. Between the trimmed V and J ends, which lost 0 bases and 5 bases, there was a span of 16 bases. For the CDR3, the DNA is TGTGCCAGCAGCTTAGATCTCGGGGAGGAAGGGAATGAAAAACTGTTTTTT. This translates into CASSLDLGEEGNEKLFF.

The chain links TRBV28 to TRBJ2-3; D gene ambiguous. V was clipped by 2 bases and J by 1 base, with 4 bases between them. Germline CDR1 is MDHEN and CDR2 is SYDVKM. This CDR3 has 13 residues. The chain's CDR3 is CASSLQGTDTQYF. In DNA form, the CDR3 reads TGTGCCAGCAGTTTACAGGGCACAGATACGCAGTATTTT.

This chain connects TRBV12-5 to TRBJ2-3; TRBD2 matches 12 bases. V trimming: 2 bases; J trimming: 0 bases; junction bases outside the gene matches: 12. The CDR3 sequence is 20 residues long. Germline CDR1 and CDR2: LGHNT and FRNRAP. CDR3 in DNA: TGTGCTAGTGGTTTGATGACTAGCGGGGGATTCACTACTAGCACAGATACGCAGTATTTT. Translation: CASGLMTSGGFTTSTDTQYF.

The chain has TRBV6-5 and TRBJ2-5, with 8 bases matching TRBD1. V lost 7 bases and J lost 6; bases outside the gene matches: 10. This CDR3 has 14 residues. CDR1 and CDR2 (germline): MNHEY, SVGAGI. CDR3 nucleotide sequence: TGTGCCAGCACCCCGACAGGGGATGGGAAGACCCAGTACTTC. It encodes CASTPTGDGKTQYF.

The chain links TRBV6-5 to TRBJ1-5; TRBD1 matches at 7 bases. The ends lost 6 bases at V and 2 bases at J; junction bases unmatched: 7. The CDR3 has 15 residues. From germline, CDR1 is MNHEY and CDR2 SVGAGI. CDR3 in DNA: TGTGCCAGCAGACCACTTACAGGGGGCAATCAGCCCCAGCATTTT. It is translated as CASRPLTGGNQPQHF.

V usage is TRBV9 and J usage is TRBJ2-7; D is perhaps TRBD2 (6 bases). The CDR3 runs to 13 residues. The germline V and J ends were trimmed by 4 bases and 2 bases, with 10 bases remaining between them. Looked up from germline, CDR1 is SGDLS and CDR2 is YYNGEE. The CDR3: CASSPDYPYEQYF. The CDR3 DNA reads as TGTGCCAGCAGCCCGGACTACCCCTACGAGCAGTACTTC.

V gene TRBV7-2 combines with J gene TRBJ2-1, with D unclear. Germline assignment: CDR1 SGHTA and CDR2 FQGNSA. The CDR3 is 13 amino acids. Trimming cost V 1 base and J 6 bases, with 7 bases left between them. The CDR3 loop is CASSLVRPNEQFF. The CDR3 DNA is TGTGCCAGCAGCTTAGTGAGGCCCAATGAGCAGTTCTTC.

The V and J genes are TRBV7-8 and TRBJ2-5; D remains ambiguous. V was shortened by 5 bases and J by 1 base, with 20 bases between the two germline ends. Per germline, CDR1 SGHVS and CDR2 FQNEAQ. The CDR3 sequence is 17 residues long. CDR3 DNA sequence: TGTGCCAGCAGCCCCAGGTTGGGTTTGTTGGGCCAAGAGACCCAGTACTTC. Protein: CASSPRLGLLGQETQYF.

The chain couples TRBV5-1 to TRBJ2-5; D unresolved. The CDR3 has 12 residues. V dropped 2 bases and J dropped 3 bases, with 5 bases sitting between them. Germline V CDR1 and CDR2: SGHRS, YFSETQ. For the CDR3, the DNA is TGCGCCAGCAGCTTCTTCGAAGAGACCCAGTACTTC. Protein: CASSFFEETQYF.

This clone showed up just a few times. The J gene is TRBJ1-2, the V gene TRBV2, with TRBD1 as a possible D gene (5 bases). The V end was cut by 0 bases, the J end by 3 bases, with 14 bases between. Germline V CDR1 and CDR2: SNHLY, FYNNEI. The CDR3 totals 16 residues. CDR3 sequence: CASSEALGGTYYGYTF. DNA of the CDR3: TGTGCCAGCAGTGAAGCGCTTGGGGGGACGTACTATGGCTACACCTTC.

Remarks on this clone: The same CDR3 arises from other DNA sequences in this sample as well. This chain uses TRBV11-3 with TRBJ2-3; D is possibly TRBD2 (6 bases). The CDR3 has 13 residues. The V and J ends lost 3 bases and 4 bases respectively, with 8 bases between them. Germline CDR1 reads SGHNT; CDR2 reads YENEEA. The CDR3: CASSLGLSDTQYF. The CDR3 region has the DNA TGTGCCAGCAGCTTGGGACTCTCAGATACGCAGTATTTT.